Presented here are 17 T cell receptor beta chains from one specimen sequenced in a study of blood T cell repertoires in COVID-19. Profiling relied on immunoSEQ multiplex PCR, and the TCRdb table lists in-frame clones only, not all of them. Here the sample spans roughly 95,000 clones, over 70% being singletons. Sequencing was performed on peripheral blood. These receptors all stem from a man between 60 and 75 years old with acute or convalescent COVID-19.

The rearrangement uses TRBV5-1 and TRBJ2-2, with 9 bases identical to TRBD2. Germline V CDR1 and CDR2: SGHRS, YFSETQ. The CDR3 consists of 16 residues. With 2 bases clipped from V and 6 bases from J, the junction kept 8 bases outside the gene matches. The CDR3 region is CASSLSAGGQPGELFF. The CDR3 DNA reads TGCGCCAGCAGCTTATCAGCGGGAGGCCAGCCCGGGGAGCTGTTTTTT.

V and J are TRBV13 and TRBJ2-2; TRBD2 aligns across 13 bases. Looked up from germline, CDR1 is PRHDT and CDR2 is FYEKMQ (reference sequence). The CDR3 runs to 17 residues. Trimming removed 5 bases from V and 3 bases from J; junction bases left unmatched: 6. CDR3 nucleotide sequence: TGTGCCAGCAGCATACTAGCGGGAGGGTTCGACACCGGGGAGCTGTTTTTT. Protein product: CASSILAGGFDTGELFF.

V and J are TRBV19 and TRBJ2-6; D might be TRBD1 (6 bases). The CDR3 length is 14 residues. Germline V gene sequence: CDR1 LNHDA, CDR2 SQIVND (reference sequence). Trimming shortened V by 8 bases and J by 1 base, and 9 bases separated the two germline ends. The CDR3 coding sequence is TGTGCCAGTGTACAGGGATCTGGGGCCAACGTCCTGACTTTC. Its translation is CASVQGSGANVLTF. The full variable domain, rest sourced from reference TRBV19 and TRBJ2-6, is DGGITQSPKYLFRKEGQNVTLSCEQNLNHDAMYWYRQDPGQGLRLIYYSQIVNDFQKGDIAEGYSVSREKKESFPLTVTSAQKNPTAFYLCASVQGSGANVLTFGAGSRLTVL.

V gene TRBV6-4 combines with J gene TRBJ1-5; D possibly corresponds to TRBD1 (5 bases). V dropped 1 base and J dropped 9 bases, with 16 bases sitting between them. The CDR3 loop spans 15 amino acids. Germline lookup yields CDR1 MRHNA and CDR2 SNTAGT. The chain's CDR3 is CASSDLTGGDGPQHF. CDR3 DNA sequence: TGTGCCAGCAGTGACTTAACAGGAGGGGACGGGCCCCAGCATTTT.

The CDR3 DNA reads as TGTGCCAGCAGCCATCTCCCCGGAGGACAGGGCATCGTC. Translating it yields CASSHLPGGQGIV. The V and J genes are TRBV5-5 and TRBJ2-7, with TRBD1 identical over 8 bases. This CDR3 contains 13 residues. Germline CDR1 is SGHKS and CDR2 is YYEKEE (reference sequence).

V and J are TRBV5-1 and TRBJ2-1, with 7 nucleotides matching TRBD1. Germline loops: CDR1 SGHRS, CDR2 YFSETQ. V lost 5 bases, J lost 8 bases, and 10 bases stayed unmatched. The CDR3 runs 14 residues. The CDR3, as DNA: TGCGCCAGCAGGGGGGACAGCTCTCGGTATGAGCAGTTCTTC. The encoded protein is CASRGDSSRYEQFF.

This chain uses TRBV29-1 with TRBJ2-7; 11 positions match TRBD1. Germline V gene sequence: CDR1 SQVTM, CDR2 ANQGSEA. The V segment lost 6 bases and the J segment 2 bases; nucleotides outside the gene matches: 6. This CDR3 contains 14 residues. CDR3 DNA sequence: TGCAGCGTAAATCCGGGACAGGGGGCCTACGAGCAGTACTTC. Its protein product is CSVNPGQGAYEQYF.

The V and J genes are TRBV12-3 or TRBV12-4 and TRBJ1-4; D remains ambiguous. Trimming took off 3 bases at V and 8 bases at J, with 10 bases between the two ends. CDR3 length: 13 amino acids. CDR3 DNA: TGTGCCAGCAGTTTGGAGACTCGCGAAAAACTGTTTTTT. It yields the protein CASSLETREKLFF.

This chain uses TRBV9 with TRBJ2-1; 9 positions agree with TRBD1. V lost 3 bases to trimming and J lost 5 bases; unmatched junction nucleotides: 9. The germline CDR1 and CDR2 sequences are SGDLS and YYNGEE. The CDR3 spans 16 residues. This chain's CDR3 is CASSAGTGREDNEQFF. CDR3 bases: TGTGCCAGCAGCGCCGGGACAGGGAGGGAGGACAATGAGCAGTTCTTC.

This chain joins TRBV4-1 and TRBJ2-2, with 8 bases identical to TRBD2. This CDR3 spans 15 amino acids. Germline assignment: CDR1 MGHRA and CDR2 YSYEKL. V was clipped by 2 bases and J by 4 bases; unmatched bases: 3. The CDR3 reads CASSQPSGGTGELFF. The CDR3 bases are TGCGCCAGCAGCCAACCCAGCGGGGGCACCGGGGAGCTGTTTTTT.

The chain is built from TRBV4-1 and TRBJ2-3, with D maybe TRBD2 (6 bases). The CDR3 totals 13 residues. The V gene lost 3 bases and the J gene lost 14 bases, with 18 bases spanning the gap. Germline V gene lookup returns CDR1 MGHRA and CDR2 YSYEKL. This CDR3 is CASSHLASFGRYF. Here the CDR3 DNA reads TGCGCCAGCAGCCACCTTGCTAGCTTCGGGAGGTATTTT.

This clone was seen only a few times. The chain joins TRBV9 to TRBJ2-2; 7 positions match TRBD1. This CDR3 spans 15 amino acids. V lost 4 bases to trimming and J lost 4 bases; unmatched junction nucleotides: 7. Germline CDR1 reads SGDLS; CDR2 reads YYNGEE. CDR3 protein: CASSQRDRLTGELFF. CDR3 nucleotides: TGTGCCAGCAGCCAGAGGGACAGACTCACCGGGGAGCTGTTTTTT. Full variable domain (rest looked up from reference TRBV9 and TRBJ2-2): DSGVTQTPKHLITATGQRVTLRCSPRSGDLSVYWYQQSLDQGLQFLIQYYNGEERAKGNILERFSAQQFPDLHSELNLSSLELGDSALYFCASSQRDRLTGELFFGEGSRLTVL.

The V gene is TRBV19, the J gene TRBJ2-5, with TRBD1 matching 8 bases. The trim removed 3 bases at V and 4 bases at J, leaving 7 bases unmatched. The CDR3 has 15 amino acids. Germline V CDR1 and CDR2: LNHDA, SQIVND (reference sequence). The CDR3 DNA sequence: TGTGCCAGTAGTATGGGGACAGGAGGGGCAGAGACCCAGTACTTC. Protein product: CASSMGTGGAETQYF.

In DNA form, the CDR3 reads TGTGCCAGCAGCCCCCGACAGGGGTTGAACACTGAAGCTTTCTTT. The encoded protein is CASSPRQGLNTEAFF. The chain couples TRBV11-3 to TRBJ1-1, with 8 bases that match TRBD1. With 5 bases clipped from V and 0 bases from J, the junction kept 5 bases outside the gene matches. The CDR3 has 15 residues. The germline CDR1 and CDR2 sequences are SGHNT and YENEEA.

The table lists this clone with a few counts. CDR3 sequence (DNA): TGTGCCAGCAGTGACTCCCCCCTAGCGGGAGGTTACGATGCCTACGAGCAGTACGTC. It codes for CASSDSPLAGGYDAYEQYV. This chain joins TRBV6-4 and TRBJ2-7; TRBD2 aligns across 11 bases. V dropped 0 bases and J dropped 2; count of bases not matched to a gene: 12. The germline V gene has CDR1 MRHNA and CDR2 SNTAGT. This CDR3 has 19 residues.

J is TRBJ1-4 and V is TRBV19; D is perhaps TRBD1 (5 bases). The V end lost 9 bases, the J end lost 0 bases, and 14 bases lay between the germline ends. Germline CDR1 and CDR2: LNHDA and SQIVND (reference sequence). The CDR3 has 15 amino acids. The CDR3 DNA follows: TGTGCCAGCGGGGGGGGAGCTGCAACTAATGAAAAACTGTTTTTT. It specifies CASGGGAATNEKLFF.

In nucleotides, the CDR3 is TGCAGCGCGGGAGAGGGAGGGAACGAGCAGTACGTC. Translation: CSAGEGGNEQYV. The chain carries TRBV29-1 and TRBJ2-7, with 7 bases fitting TRBD2. The CDR3 length is 12 residues. Looked up from germline, CDR1 is SQVTM and CDR2 is ANQGSEA. Germline trimming cut 7 bases from V and 5 bases from J; bases unmatched to any gene: 8.